The 30 T cell receptor beta chains below all came from one sample that was sequenced in a study of CD8+ T cells in alopecia areata. The sample's treatment: oral pan-JAK inhibitor, 5-10 mg twice daily. Reverse transcribed after extraction, RNA yielded cDNA as the sequencing template. TCRdb's copy holds only in-frame clones and misses some; the assay was immunoSEQ multiplex PCR. The sample holds more than 95,000 clones, 80% to 90% seen once. Sequenced material: CD8+ T cells sorted from blood, taken at approximately week 31, from a patient treated with tofacitinib. These receptors were collected from a human donor with alopecia areata.

V and J are TRBV10-3 and TRBJ2-7; 8 bases line up with TRBD1. The CDR3 has 13 residues. V dropped 4 bases and J dropped 5; count of bases not matched to a gene: 4. Germline values: CDR1 ENHRY, CDR2 SYGVKD. CDR3 region: CAISGSGGDEQYF. The CDR3 DNA reads TGTGCCATCAGTGGGTCAGGGGGCGACGAGCAGTACTTC.

The gene calls are TRBV11-2 and TRBJ1-1; D uncertain. Germline lookup yields CDR1 SGHAT and CDR2 FQNNGV. The CDR3 is made up of 12 amino acids. V was trimmed by 0 bases and J by 4 bases, leaving 3 bases between them. The CDR3 DNA reads TGTGCCAGCAGCTTAGATAGCACTGAAGCTTTCTTT. Encoded protein: CASSLDSTEAFF.

V gene TRBV29-1 combines with J gene TRBJ2-5; TRBD2 matches at 7 bases. The J call may be incorrect, as the DNA end agrees better with TRBJ2-7. Germline V lookup: CDR1 SQVTM, CDR2 ANQGSEA. The CDR3 loop spans 13 amino acids. CDR3 bases: TGCAGCGTTGTAGGTGGGAGGGCCTACGAGCAGTACTTC. Protein: CSVVGGRAYEQYF.

This chain links TRBV19 with TRBJ2-2; 10 bases are shared with TRBD1. CDR3 length equals 16 residues. J gave up 4 bases and V 10 bases, and 12 bases lay outside the gene matches. In germline, CDR1 is LNHDA, CDR2 SQIVND (reference sequence). CDR3 sequence: CATANRDRGGTGELFF. The CDR3 nucleotides read TGTGCCACCGCAAACCGGGACAGGGGCGGCACCGGGGAGCTGTTTTTT.

V and J are TRBV7-2 and TRBJ2-1; 11 bases map to TRBD2. CDR1 is SGHTA and CDR2 is FQGNSA in the germline V gene. The junction had 4 bases not matched to a gene; V was cut back by 7 bases and J by 2 bases. The CDR3 is 15 amino acids. The CDR3 region has the DNA TGTGCCAGCACCTATAGCGGGGGGGCCTACAATGAGCAGTTCTTC. This sequence encodes CASTYSGGAYNEQFF.

The chain uses TRBV30 and TRBJ2-7, with TRBD2 matching over 8 bases. Losses at the gene ends were 3 bases for V and 4 bases for J; bases not matched to a gene: 14. The CDR3 consists of 16 residues. In germline, CDR1 is GTSNPN, CDR2 SVGIG (reference sequence). CDR3 region: CAWSGAGGAARYEQYF. CDR3 sequence (DNA): TGTGCCTGGAGCGGGGCGGGGGGCGCGGCCAGGTACGAGCAGTACTTC. The full variable domain, completed using reference TRBV30 and TRBJ2-7, is SQTIHQWPATLVQPVGSPLSLECTVEGTSNPNLYWYRQAAGRGLQLLFYSVGIGQISSEVPQNLSASRPQDRQFILSSKKLLLSDSGFYLCAWSGAGGAARYEQYFGPGTRLTVT.

The chain carries TRBV2 and TRBJ2-7; no definite D call. This CDR3 is built from 10 residues. CDR1 is SNHLY, CDR2 FYNNEI, per germline. V was cut by 7 bases and J by 2 bases, with 3 bases left in between. In nucleotides, the CDR3 is TGTGCCAGCAAGGCCTACGAGCAGTACTTC. This codes for CASKAYEQYF.

The genes are TRBV13 and TRBJ2-7; D ambiguous. V gave up 5 bases and J gave up 2 bases, with 13 bases separating them. The CDR3 loop spans 14 amino acids. CDR1 is PRHDT, CDR2 FYEKMQ, per germline (reference sequence). This CDR3 is CASSPLDTTYEQYF. The CDR3, as DNA: TGTGCCAGCAGCCCCCTCGACACTACCTACGAGCAGTACTTC. The whole variable domain, remainder taken from reference TRBV13 and TRBJ2-7, is AAGVIQSPRHLIKEKRETATLKCYPIPRHDTVYWYQQGPGQDPQFLISFYEKMQSDKGSIPDRFSAQQFSDYHSELNMSSLELGDSALYFCASSPLDTTYEQYFGPGTRLTVT.

This clone was recorded only once. The rearrangement joins TRBV5-1 to TRBJ2-7; 10 nucleotides match TRBD1. The CDR3 has 14 amino acids. V lost 6 bases and J lost 3; bases outside the gene matches: 6. Germline CDR1 reads SGHRS; CDR2 reads YFSETQ. CDR3 DNA: TGCGCCAGCAACCGGGGACAGGGGATCTACGAGCAGTACTTC. Its translation: CASNRGQGIYEQYF.

On this clone: The same CDR3 can be traced to other DNA sequences in this sample. This rearrangement joins TRBV9 to TRBJ2-7, with 7 nucleotides matching TRBD1. This CDR3 is built from 14 residues. Germline V gene data show CDR1 as SGDLS and CDR2 as YYNGEE. With V trimmed by 0 bases and J by 2 bases, 2 bases remained unmatched. CDR3 amino acids: CASSVGQGAYEQYF. The CDR3, as DNA: TGTGCCAGCAGCGTAGGGCAGGGGGCCTACGAGCAGTACTTC.

The genes are TRBV29-1 and TRBJ2-1; the D is unclear. CDR1 and CDR2 from the germline V gene are SQVTM and ANQGSEA. V gave up 2 bases and J gave up 7 bases, with 15 bases separating them. This CDR3 region has 14 residues. The CDR3 here is CSVESLESGNEQFF. The CDR3 DNA sequence: TGCAGCGTTGAATCCCTCGAGAGTGGAAATGAGCAGTTCTTC.

J is TRBJ2-2 and V is TRBV7-8; possible D gene TRBD2, 5 bases. The germline V and J ends were trimmed by 3 bases and 8 bases, with 10 bases remaining between them. The CDR3 runs to 13 residues. CDR1 is SGHVS, CDR2 FQNEAQ, per germline. CDR3 nucleotide sequence: TGTGCCAGCAGCTTCGGGTTAGCGGGGGAGCTGTTTTTT. Protein: CASSFGLAGELFF.

The V gene is TRBV29-1, the J gene TRBJ2-2; D ambiguous. Germline V gene sequence: CDR1 SQVTM, CDR2 ANQGSEA. V gave up 4 bases and J gave up 0 bases, with 9 bases separating them. This CDR3 is built from 14 residues. CDR3 region: CSVGGPPNTGELFF. CDR3 bases: TGCAGCGTTGGAGGACCGCCGAACACCGGGGAGCTGTTTTTT.

In DNA, the CDR3 is TGTGCCACCAGCCGGATTACCGGGACAGGGCTTCCCTACGAGCAGTACTTC. This encodes CATSRITGTGLPYEQYF. The chain is built from TRBV15 and TRBJ2-7, with 9 bases aligning to TRBD1. The CDR3 runs 17 residues. Per the germline V gene, CDR1 is LNHNV and CDR2 is YYDKDF (reference sequence). J gave up 2 bases and V 5 bases, and 13 bases lay outside the gene matches.

The V call is TRBV5-4, the J call TRBJ1-1; D is ambiguous. V gave up 7 bases and J gave up 6 bases, with 10 bases separating them. This CDR3 has 11 amino acids. Germline CDR1 and CDR2: SGHNT and YYREEE (reference sequence). The DNA of the CDR3 is TGTGCCAGCGTGGAGGGTCCTGAAGCTTTCTTT. Translated: CASVEGPEAFF.

This clone was recorded only once. The gene calls are TRBV7-9 and TRBJ1-2, with 8 bases that match TRBD1. Looked up from germline, CDR1 is SEHNR and CDR2 is FQNEAQ (reference sequence). The trim removed 5 bases at V and 3 bases at J, leaving 2 bases unmatched. The CDR3 has 13 residues. The CDR3 sequence: CASSATGDYGYTF. The CDR3 DNA sequence: TGTGCCAGCAGCGCGACAGGGGACTATGGCTACACCTTC.

Comment on this clone: Its ends do not fully match the called genes, so a read error is possible. The chain has TRBV7-7 and TRBJ2-1; possibly TRBD2 for D (6 bases). There are 15 residues in the CDR3. CDR1 and CDR2 (germline): SSHAT, FNYEAQ (reference sequence). CDR3 loop: CASSPGTASYNEQFF. The CDR3, as DNA: TGTGCTAGCAGCCCCGGGACTGCCTCCTACAATGAGCAGTTCTTC.

The gene calls are TRBV2 and TRBJ1-5; D is ambiguous. V lost 2 bases, J lost 0 bases, and 8 bases lay in between. The germline CDR1 and CDR2 sequences are SNHLY and FYNNEI. The CDR3 runs to 15 residues. Written as DNA, the CDR3 is TGTGCCAGCAGTGAATTCGGCAATAGCAATCAGCCCCAGCATTTT. It is translated as CASSEFGNSNQPQHF.

The chain is built from TRBV19 and TRBJ1-1, with 8 bases identical to TRBD1. V trimming: 5 bases; J trimming: 3 bases; junction bases outside the gene matches: 2. CDR3 size: 13 residues. Germline CDR1 reads LNHDA; CDR2 reads SQIVND (reference sequence). The CDR3 sequence: CASSRTGYTEAFF. The CDR3 DNA follows: TGTGCCAGTAGTCGGACAGGGTACACTGAAGCTTTCTTT.

This chain joins TRBV20-1 and TRBJ2-3; no reliable D call. This CDR3 spans 11 amino acids. Trimming took 3 bases from V and 3 from J, leaving 4 bases between them. Germline assignment: CDR1 DFQATT and CDR2 SNEGSKA (reference sequence). The CDR3 loop is CSASQTDTQYF. CDR3 in DNA: TGCAGTGCTAGTCAGACAGATACGCAGTATTTT.

This clone has only a few counts. The gene calls are TRBV7-2 and TRBJ2-7; D possibly uses TRBD1 or TRBD2 (5 bases each). Trimming removed 4 bases from V and 4 bases from J, with 5 bases in between. CDR1 and CDR2 (germline): SGHTA, FQGNSA. This CDR3 spans 11 amino acids. CDR3 DNA: TGTGCCAGCAGCTGGGGGTACGAGCAGTACTTC. Amino acid sequence: CASSWGYEQYF.

V and J are TRBV11-2 and TRBJ2-1, with 9 positions matching TRBD2. Germline values: CDR1 SGHAT, CDR2 FQNNGV. The CDR3 consists of 18 residues. V shed 6 bases and J 1 base; nucleotides not matched to a gene: 13. The CDR3 loop is CASSPGGSGRGSYNEQFF. The CDR3 DNA sequence: TGTGCCAGCAGTCCAGGGGGTAGCGGGAGAGGATCCTACAATGAGCAGTTCTTC.

This clone was seen a few times. Other DNA sequences within the sample encode an identical CDR3. This chain joins TRBV5-1 and TRBJ2-7; no reliable D call. Per germline, CDR1 SGHRS and CDR2 YFSETQ. V was cut by 1 base and J by 0 bases, with 5 bases left in between. This CDR3 has 13 amino acids. CDR3 loop: CASSLTVSYEQYF. The DNA for the CDR3 is TGCGCCAGCAGCTTGACGGTCTCCTACGAGCAGTACTTC.

This chain links TRBV27 with TRBJ2-7; the D gene is possibly TRBD2 (6 bases). In germline, CDR1 is MNHEY, CDR2 SMNVEV (reference sequence). The ends were cut back, 0 bases at V and 2 bases at J, with 17 bases in the middle. The CDR3 length is 17 residues. For the CDR3, the DNA is TGTGCCAGCAGTTTATCGGTCGGGGGACTGGGTGCCTACGAGCAGTACTTC. This sequence encodes CASSLSVGGLGAYEQYF.

V is TRBV4-1 and J is TRBJ1-1, with TRBD1 matching over 7 bases. Germline CDR1 reads MGHRA; CDR2 reads YSYEKL. V shed 1 base, J shed 10 bases, and the junction held 9 bases outside the gene matches. CDR3 length: 14 amino acids. The CDR3: CASSQGLTGKGAFF. The CDR3 DNA reads as TGCGCCAGCAGCCAAGGACTGACAGGGAAAGGAGCTTTCTTT.

The CDR3 reads CASSFRDIRTEQFF. DNA of the CDR3: TGTGCCAGCAGTTTCCGGGACATTAGGACTGAGCAGTTCTTC. This chain uses TRBV6-5 with TRBJ2-1; the D gene is possibly TRBD1 (6 bases). V was clipped by 4 bases and J by 9 bases, with 16 bases between them. This CDR3 comprises 14 residues. Germline CDR1 is MNHEY and CDR2 is SVGAGI.

The chain couples TRBV27 to TRBJ1-1; 7 bases line up with TRBD1. The germline V gene has CDR1 MNHEY and CDR2 SMNVEV (reference sequence). V lost 9 bases to trimming and J lost 1 base; unmatched junction nucleotides: 5. The CDR3 consists of 13 residues. CDR3 sequence: CASAGTANTEAFF. The CDR3, as DNA: TGTGCCAGTGCCGGGACAGCGAACACTGAAGCTTTCTTT.

The chain employs TRBV27 and TRBJ2-7; D gene uncertain. There are 12 residues in the CDR3. Germline CDR1 reads MNHEY; CDR2 reads SMNVEV (reference sequence). The V and J ends lost 2 bases and 7 bases respectively, with 9 bases between them. The CDR3 region has the DNA TGTGCCAGCAGTTTAGCCGGCCGGGAGCAGTACTTC. This encodes CASSLAGREQYF.

The rearrangement links TRBV27 to TRBJ2-2, with D perhaps TRBD1 or TRBD2 (5 bases each). Germline V gives CDR1 MNHEY, CDR2 SMNVEV (reference sequence). The CDR3 length is 12 residues. V lost 8 bases and J 7 bases, leaving 11 bases between the germline ends. The CDR3 here is CASLRGIGELFF. The CDR3 coding sequence is TGTGCCAGCTTGAGGGGAATCGGGGAGCTGTTTTTT.

The chain carries TRBV29-1 and TRBJ2-3; D remains ambiguous. The V gene lost 0 bases and the J gene lost 10 bases, with 11 bases spanning the gap. Per the germline V gene, CDR1 is SQVTM and CDR2 is ANQGSEA. The CDR3 spans 12 residues. The CDR3 sequence is CSVEDTNSAQYF. The CDR3 DNA reads as TGCAGCGTTGAAGATACCAACAGTGCGCAGTATTTT.